Following are 15 T cell receptor beta chains from one sample sequenced in a study of CD8 T cells in ankylosing spondylitis. TCRdb analysed the 5' RACE reads with MiXCR anew, one entry per CDR3 protein. The sample yields approximately 140,000 distinct CDR3 sequences, around two fifths seen once. Material for sequencing was synovial fluid, either unsorted or a sorted T cell fraction (not recorded which). The receptor source for this set is a male donor with ankylosing spondylitis.

The V gene is TRBV7-8, the J gene TRBJ2-7; D is unresolved. The CDR3 is made up of 13 amino acids. Germline V gives CDR1 SGHVS, CDR2 FQNEAQ. Deletions cut 5 bases from V and 4 bases from J, with 12 bases between. CDR3 sequence (DNA): TGTGCCAGCAGCCCTCCCGATCGTTACGAGCAGTACTTC. It codes for CASSPPDRYEQYF.

The rearrangement uses TRBV7-9 and TRBJ1-2; no clear D. This CDR3 region has 16 residues. Trimming took off 6 bases at V and 8 bases at J, with 25 bases between the two ends. Germline assignment: CDR1 SEHNR and CDR2 FQNEAQ (reference sequence). CDR3 protein: CASSYEIRDPLQGYTF. The CDR3 region has the DNA TGTGCCAGCAGTTACGAAATCCGGGATCCGCTACAGGGCTACACCTTC.

This clonotype has a count of ten or more. The chain couples TRBV15 to TRBJ2-7; 7 bases line up with TRBD2. Per the germline V gene, CDR1 is LNHNV and CDR2 is YYDKDF (reference sequence). The CDR3 sequence is 16 residues long. The trim removed 2 bases at V and 2 bases at J, leaving 9 bases unmatched. The chain's CDR3 is CATSRSPAGTTYEQYF. CDR3 DNA sequence: TGTGCCACCAGCAGATCCCCAGCGGGGACCACCTACGAGCAGTACTTC.

The table lists this clonotype with a few counts. This chain uses TRBV4-3 with TRBJ2-1; 7 bases line up with TRBD2. Trimming at V came to 0 bases and at J to 3 bases, leaving 8 bases not matched to a gene. CDR3 length: 17 residues. Per germline, CDR1 LGHNA and CDR2 YSLEER. The CDR3 spells CASSQDGLLADYNEQFF. CDR3 DNA sequence: TGCGCCAGCAGCCAAGATGGGTTGCTAGCGGACTACAATGAGCAGTTCTTC.

This chain uses TRBV9 with TRBJ2-2; 9 positions agree with TRBD2. The J segment lost 6 bases and the V segment lost 0 bases, leaving 6 bases of the junction unmatched. Germline V lookup: CDR1 SGDLS, CDR2 YYNGEE. This CDR3 is built from 16 residues. This chain's CDR3 is CASSVGLAGYAGELFF. Written as DNA, the CDR3 is TGTGCCAGCAGCGTAGGCCTAGCGGGATACGCCGGGGAGCTGTTTTTT.

This chain uses TRBV3-1 with TRBJ2-5; D might be TRBD1 (5 bases). Germline V CDR1 and CDR2: LGHDT, YNNKEL (reference sequence). The CDR3 has 17 residues. V was clipped by 1 base and J by 5 bases, with 20 bases between them. CDR3 bases: TGTGCCAGCAGCCAAGTTACCTGGGGCAGGCTTGTTGAGACCCAGTACTTC. Translation: CASSQVTWGRLVETQYF.

The chain has TRBV7-9 and TRBJ1-2; no clear D gene. This CDR3 has 15 residues. The V end was cut by 5 bases, the J end by 3 bases, with 16 bases between. Germline V lookup: CDR1 SEHNR, CDR2 FQNEAQ (reference sequence). CDR3 nucleotides: TGTGCCAGCAGCCGACCCCCGGACGGATACTATGGCTACACCTTC. Translation: CASSRPPDGYYGYTF.

This clonotype was counted between two and nine times. The rearrangement links TRBV28 to TRBJ2-3, with D uncertain. The germline V gene encodes CDR1 MDHEN and CDR2 SYDVKM. V lost 5 bases and J 5 bases, leaving 14 bases between the germline ends. This CDR3 region has 14 residues. As DNA, the CDR3 is TGTGCCAGCAGTCTCCTCAGCGCCCTAGATACGCAGTATTTT. Encoded protein: CASSLLSALDTQYF.

This clonotype came up once. CDR3 DNA sequence: TGTGCCAGCAGCGGGCGGAAGGGTGGAGAGACCCAGTACTTC. It is translated as CASSGRKGGETQYF. The chain has TRBV13 and TRBJ2-5; D unclear. The CDR3 runs to 14 residues. The V end was cut by 5 bases, the J end by 4 bases, with 14 bases between. Germline loops: CDR1 PRHDT, CDR2 FYEKMQ (reference sequence).

The V call is TRBV28, the J call TRBJ2-7; 7 positions match TRBD2. Per germline, CDR1 MDHEN and CDR2 SYDVKM. V shed 1 base, J shed 4 bases, and the junction held 19 bases outside the gene matches. The CDR3 covers 19 residues. For the CDR3, the DNA is TGTGCCAGCAGTTTATCGTTATCGGCGATTGGGCTAGCGGATTACGAGCAGTACTTC. The encoded protein is CASSLSLSAIGLADYEQYF. The full variable domain, its missing parts supplied by reference TRBV28 and TRBJ2-7, is DVKVTQSSRYLVKRTGEKVFLECVQDMDHENMFWYRQDPGLGLRLIYFSYDVKMKEKGDIPEGYSVSREKKERFSLILESASTNQTSMYLCASSLSLSAIGLADYEQYFGPGTRLTVT.

The chain carries TRBV6-1 and TRBJ2-2; 7 bases line up with TRBD1. There are 14 residues in the CDR3. After removal of 4 bases from V and 2 bases from J, the junction contained 1 base not matched to a gene. The germline CDR1 and CDR2 sequences are MNHNS and SASEGT. CDR3 sequence (DNA): TGTGCCAGCAGTGGGACAGGAAACACCGGGGAGCTGTTTTTT. The encoded protein is CASSGTGNTGELFF.

This rearrangement joins TRBV12-3 or TRBV12-4 to TRBJ2-6; D may match TRBD1 or TRBD2 (5 bases each). The CDR3 has 17 amino acids. The ends were cut back, 3 bases at V and 0 bases at J, with 12 bases in the middle. The DNA of the CDR3 is TGTGCCAGCAGTTTTAGGGACGGCAGCTCTGGGGCCAACGTCCTGACTTTC. Protein: CASSFRDGSSGANVLTF.

The V and J genes are TRBV4-2 and TRBJ2-1; TRBD2 aligns across 9 bases. CDR3 length equals 18 residues. Germline CDR1 and CDR2: LGHNA and YNFKEQ. The V gene end was trimmed by 0 bases and the J gene end by 7 bases; junction bases not matched to a gene: 13. The DNA for the CDR3 is TGTGCCAGCAGCCAAGATCCGGGACTAGCAGCCGGGGCTAATGAGCAGTTCTTC. This encodes CASSQDPGLAAGANEQFF.

This clonotype was observed a handful of times. V is TRBV15 and J is TRBJ2-7; tentative D call: TRBD2 (6 bases). CDR3 length equals 14 residues. Per germline, CDR1 LNHNV and CDR2 YYDKDF (reference sequence). V gave up 3 bases and J gave up 5 bases, with 14 bases separating them. The DNA for the CDR3 is TGTGCCACCAGCAGCGGGACTCAAGGCCACGAGCAGTACTTC. Translating it yields CATSSGTQGHEQYF. Combining the CDR3 with reference TRBV15 and TRBJ2-7 gives the whole variable domain DAMVIQNPRYQVTQFGKPVTLSCSQTLNHNVMYWYQQKSSQAPKLLFHYYDKDFNNEADTPDNFQSRRPNTSFCFLDIRSPGLGDTAMYLCATSSGTQGHEQYFGPGTRLTVT.

This clonotype was observed a handful of times. The chain links TRBV5-1 to TRBJ2-7, with D maybe TRBD2 (5 bases). Between the trimmed V and J ends, which lost 9 bases and 5 bases, there was a span of 12 bases. The CDR3 consists of 11 residues. Per germline, CDR1 SGHRS and CDR2 YFSETQ. The CDR3 spells CATRIGNEQYF. CDR3 sequence (DNA): TGCGCCACCCGTATCGGGAACGAGCAGTACTTC.